The T cell receptor (beta chain) described here comes from a study of cytomegalovirus exposure and HLA in healthy donors. Across the whole study: A subsequent analysis reported that the 120 or so validation repertoires were produced on the same platform that had also been used for the 550 to 750 first-cohort repertoires. Study-wide points: Through in vitro validation, a few CMV-associated chains were shown to be specific for CMV antigens. Altogether, 150 to 200 TCR beta chains were recorded as cytomegalovirus-associated. There were some public TCRs occurring in many donors, but most TCR sequences were rare.

Per germline, CDR1 LNHDA and CDR2 SQIVND (reference sequence). V lost 2 bases to trimming and J lost 2 bases, with 6 bases between them. This CDR3 contains 13 residues. This clone was picked up a small number of times. Its antigen remains unidentified. The method was immunoSEQ multiplex PCR; TCRdb's version includes in-frame clones alone and lacks a portion of them. The sample carries over 130,000 clones, around 90% recorded once. Sequenced input: PBMCs. The clonotype comes from a man between 18 and 35 years old in good health and CMV-seropositive. This chain uses TRBV19 with TRBJ1-1; D is ambiguous. The CDR3 DNA reads TGTGCCAGTAGTATACGACTAAACACTGAAGCTTTCTTT. This gives the protein CASSIRLNTEAFF.